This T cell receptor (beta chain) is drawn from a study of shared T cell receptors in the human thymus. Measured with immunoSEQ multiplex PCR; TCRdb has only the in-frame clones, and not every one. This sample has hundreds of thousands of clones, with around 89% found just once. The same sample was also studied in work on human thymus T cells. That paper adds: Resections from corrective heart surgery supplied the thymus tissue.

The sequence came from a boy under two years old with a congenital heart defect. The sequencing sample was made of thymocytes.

The CDR3 here is CASSYRGWDNEQFF. CDR3 sequence (DNA): TGTGCCAGCAGTTACCGCGGTTGGGACAATGAGCAGTTCTTC. The gene calls are TRBV6-5 and TRBJ2-1; D ambiguous. V lost 2 bases, J lost 5 bases, and 10 bases lay in between. CDR1 and CDR2 from the germline V gene are MNHEY and SVGAGI. This CDR3 is built from 14 residues.